This T cell receptor (beta chain) was recovered during a study of T cells in Graves' hyperthyroidism and ophthalmopathy. Whole-study findings and limits: Ophthalmopathy prediction by the model preceded onset by a median about 6.5 months. Clonotypes that were expanded in thyroid above 0.001 mostly appeared in blood too.

TCR beta CDR3 regions were amplified from RNA transcripts. First-round RT-PCR of the TCR CDR3 relied on the HTBI primer set. TCRdb re-called the multiplex PCR reads with MiXCR, one entry per CDR3 protein. The table records fewer than 450,000 distinct CDR3 sequences, around an eighth of them present only once. V gave up 3 bases and J gave up 6 bases, with 11 bases separating them. CDR3 length equals 13 residues. The germline V gene encodes CDR1 DFQATT and CDR2 SNEGSKA (reference sequence). A note on this clonotype: Its antigen is unidentified.

The rearrangement joins TRBV20-1 to TRBJ2-2; no clear D. The sequenced material came from blood. This receptor was obtained from a man between 45 and 60 years old with Graves' ophthalmopathy. The CDR3 coding sequence is TGCAGTGCTAGGGGTTTAAAGGCCGGGGAGCTGTTTTTT. It specifies CSARGLKAGELFF.